This passage covers 20 T cell receptor beta chains from one sample sequenced in a study of identical twins (dated by TCRdb to between 2015 and 2016). The library was built by means of 5' RACE. Instrument on record: Illumina HiSeq 2000. The public reads were reprocessed in TCRdb via fastp at Q25 and MiXCR, keeping in-frame beta chains. Entries are consolidated by CDR3 protein sequence, retaining the most common genes and DNA. The sample yields hundreds of thousands of distinct CDR3 sequences; 7.5% were counted once. The top ten clones comprise about 1.8% of the sample. Another study also made use of these data, one on yellow fever vaccine responses in identical twins.

Sequenced input: memory (CD45RO+) T cells sorted from blood. The sample's cell subset or site label is to be understood as: CD45RO+ enriched T cells. The receptors come from a woman between 18 and 29 years old in good health.

This clonotype was detected ten times or more. The rearrangement joins TRBV3-1 to TRBJ1-6; 8 bases agree with TRBD1. Germline V gene lookup returns CDR1 LGHDT and CDR2 YNNKEL (reference sequence). The trim removed 5 bases at V and 7 bases at J, leaving 4 bases unmatched. The CDR3 contains 14 residues. CDR3 sequence reads: CASSVTGANSPLHF. The CDR3 DNA reads TGTGCCAGCAGCGTGACAGGGGCAAATTCACCCCTCCACTTT.

V usage is TRBV28 and J usage is TRBJ2-7; TRBD1 is a possible D gene (6 bases). V was pared by 6 bases and J by 4 bases, with 16 bases between. Germline CDR1 and CDR2: MDHEN and SYDVKM. The CDR3 sequence is 14 residues long. The CDR3 nucleotides are TGTGCCAGCAGCTTTACAGGGAAGCGGTACGAGCAGTACTTC. This translates into CASSFTGKRYEQYF.

The J gene is TRBJ1-5, the V gene TRBV6-1, with D possibly matching TRBD1 (6 bases). CDR3 size: 15 residues. Germline V gene data show CDR1 as MNHNS and CDR2 as SASEGT. V shed 2 bases and J shed 0 bases, with 8 bases lying between them. The CDR3 loop reads CASSEQGISNQPQHF. The DNA of the CDR3 is TGTGCCAGCAGTGAACAGGGGATTAGCAATCAGCCCCAGCATTTT.

The CDR3 nucleotides are TGCAGTGCTAGAGATTTTGTGACAGGAGTAAACGAGCAGTACTTC. Translation gives CSARDFVTGVNEQYF. V is TRBV20-1 and J is TRBJ2-7, with a possible D match to TRBD1 (6 bases). Germline-derived CDR1 and CDR2 are DFQATT and SNEGSKA (reference sequence). V gave up 0 bases and J gave up 5 bases, with 17 bases separating them. There are 15 residues in the CDR3.

This clonotype was detected a few times. This chain links TRBV4-2 with TRBJ1-2, with D perhaps matching TRBD1 (5 bases). Germline CDR1 and CDR2: LGHNA and YNFKEQ. The CDR3 is 14 amino acids. Deletions cut 0 bases from V and 13 bases from J, with 18 bases between. The CDR3 region is CASSQEKDRGRVTF. DNA for the CDR3: TGTGCCAGCAGCCAAGAAAAGGACCGGGGACGGGTCACCTTC.

There are many counts of this clonotype. V usage is TRBV5-6 and J usage is TRBJ1-6; unclear D gene. CDR1 is SGHDT and CDR2 is YYEEEE in the germline V gene. The germline V and J ends were trimmed by 4 bases and 7 bases, with 18 bases remaining between them. This CDR3 has 16 residues. CDR3 residues: CASSPPRNLGNSPLHF. In nucleotides, the CDR3 is TGTGCCAGCAGCCCTCCGAGGAACTTGGGAAATTCACCCCTCCACTTT. Full variable domain (rest looked up from reference TRBV5-6 and TRBJ1-6): DAGVTQSPTHLIKTRGQQVTLRCSPKSGHDTVSWYQQALGQGPQFIFQYYEEEERQRGNFPDRFSGHQFPNYSSELNVNALLLGDSALYLCASSPPRNLGNSPLHFGNGTRLTVT.

This chain links TRBV12-3 or TRBV12-4 with TRBJ2-1, with 11 bases identical to TRBD1. V was clipped by 1 base and J by 7 bases; unmatched bases: 3. The CDR3 has 15 amino acids. Written as DNA, the CDR3 is TGTGCCAGCAGTTTAGGGACAGGGGGCGGAAATGAGCAGTTCTTC. The encoded protein is CASSLGTGGGNEQFF.

Ten or more counts support this clonotype. The chain's CDR3 is CASSESGTSGGTSTDTQYF. DNA for the CDR3: TGTGCCAGCAGTGAATCCGGGACTAGCGGGGGCACTAGCACAGATACGCAGTATTTT. The chain links TRBV6-1 to TRBJ2-3; 14 bases are shared with TRBD2. V lost 2 bases to trimming and J lost 0 bases; unmatched junction nucleotides: 7. Germline V gene lookup returns CDR1 MNHNS and CDR2 SASEGT. The CDR3 extends over 19 amino acids.

This clonotype is judged medium-sized (0.01 to 0.1%). The chain joins TRBV29-1 to TRBJ2-1; D perhaps matches TRBD2 (6 bases). CDR3 length: 15 residues. Germline CDR1 is SQVTM and CDR2 is ANQGSEA. V lost 5 bases and J lost 0, with 14 bases in between. CDR3 region: CSVYLLASSYNEQFF. CDR3 in DNA: TGCAGCGTTTACCTCCTAGCGAGCTCCTACAATGAGCAGTTCTTC.

V is TRBV11-2 and J is TRBJ2-3, with 11 bases aligning to TRBD2. The CDR3 contains 19 residues. The germline V gene has CDR1 SGHAT and CDR2 FQNNGV. The ends lost 5 bases at V and 4 bases at J; junction bases unmatched: 17. CDR3 amino acids: CASSPRGLIAGGWPDTQYF. DNA for the CDR3: TGTGCCAGCAGCCCCCGCGGCCTTATAGCGGGGGGGTGGCCAGATACGCAGTATTTT.

The chain uses TRBV20-1 and TRBJ2-1; 11 bases match TRBD2. Trimming at V came to 3 bases and at J to 5 bases, leaving 6 bases not matched to a gene. CDR1 and CDR2 (germline): DFQATT, SNEGSKA (reference sequence). This CDR3 contains 15 residues. DNA for the CDR3: TGCAGTGCTAGTAGCGGGAGGGACGGGAACAATGAGCAGTTCTTC. It yields the protein CSASSGRDGNNEQFF.

As for this clonotype: A much bigger clone sits one base away, suggesting this may be a read error. The V gene is TRBV10-3, the J gene TRBJ2-1; D perhaps matches TRBD1 (6 bases). The CDR3 is 15 amino acids. Looked up from germline, CDR1 is ENHRY and CDR2 is SYGVKD. The CDR3 loop is CTISFIGGSYNEQFF. As DNA, the CDR3 is TGTACCATCAGTTTCATAGGGGGCTCCTACAATGAGCAGTTCTTC.

This clonotype has a count of ten or more. This sequence joins TRBV5-1 and TRBJ2-2; D gene ambiguous. Trimming took off 1 base at V and 4 bases at J, with 8 bases between the two ends. Germline CDR1 SGHRS, CDR2 YFSETQ. The CDR3 spans 14 residues. In DNA form, the CDR3 reads TGCGCCAGCAGCTTGCAACAGACCACCGGGGAGCTGTTTTTT. Translated: CASSLQQTTGELFF.

The chain recombines TRBV3-1 with TRBJ2-7; D not certain. The V gene's germline CDR1 is LGHDT and CDR2 YNNKEL (reference sequence). V was clipped by 0 bases and J by 1 base, with 13 bases between them. This CDR3 is built from 16 residues. In DNA, the CDR3 is TGTGCCAGCAGCCAAGATTTCACAGCCCCATCCTACGAGCAGTACTTC. It is translated as CASSQDFTAPSYEQYF.

This clonotype has more than one count but fewer than ten. This rearrangement joins TRBV19 to TRBJ2-5, with D perhaps being TRBD1 or TRBD2 (6 bases each). This CDR3 is 14 amino acids long. The V end lost 1 base, the J end lost 5 bases, and 11 bases lay between the germline ends. Germline CDR1 and CDR2: LNHDA and SQIVND (reference sequence). CDR3 amino acids: CASSIGGAAETQYF. The CDR3 DNA follows: TGTGCCAGTAGTATAGGGGGGGCCGCGGAGACCCAGTACTTC. Supplemented by reference TRBV19 and TRBJ2-5, the full variable domain reads DGGITQSPKYLFRKEGQNVTLSCEQNLNHDAMYWYRQDPGQGLRLIYYSQIVNDFQKGDIAEGYSVSREKKESFPLTVTSAQKNPTAFYLCASSIGGAAETQYFGPGTRLLVL.

This clonotype was seen at least ten times. V usage is TRBV4-2 and J usage is TRBJ2-1; weak D call: TRBD1 (5 bases). This CDR3 region has 15 residues. Germline V gene lookup returns CDR1 LGHNA and CDR2 YNFKEQ. V was trimmed by 4 bases and J by 6 bases, leaving 16 bases between them. DNA of the CDR3: TGTGCCAGCAGCCCTATGCAGGGAAAAGGCAATGAGCAGTTCTTC. Amino acids: CASSPMQGKGNEQFF.

In its sample, this clonotype was seen many times. The chain links TRBV12-3 or TRBV12-4 to TRBJ2-7; D remains ambiguous. This CDR3 region has 13 residues. The V gene lost 5 bases and the J gene lost 3 bases, with 11 bases spanning the gap. CDR3 in amino acids: CASSLHSRYEQYF. In DNA, the CDR3 is TGTGCCAGCAGTCTCCACAGCCGCTACGAGCAGTACTTC.

This chain uses TRBV27 with TRBJ2-3; no clear D. Trimming removed 9 bases from V and 1 base from J, with 8 bases in between. The CDR3 totals 12 residues. Germline-derived CDR1 and CDR2 are MNHEY and SMNVEV (reference sequence). CDR3 nucleotides: TGTGCCAGTCGGACGGGCACAGATACGCAGTATTTT. It encodes CASRTGTDTQYF.

This clonotype was seen repeatedly, ten times or more. This chain connects TRBV5-1 to TRBJ2-2; perhaps TRBD1 as D (6 bases). Trimming stripped 7 bases from V and 6 bases from J, with 7 bases between. Looked up from germline, CDR1 is SGHRS and CDR2 is YFSETQ. The CDR3 is made up of 11 amino acids. The CDR3 DNA follows: TGCGCCAGCGGGGGCCCCGGGGAGCTGTTTTTT. It encodes CASGGPGELFF. Using reference TRBV5-1 and TRBJ2-2 for the parts outside the CDR3, the full variable domain is KAGVTQTPRYLIKTRGQQVTLSCSPISGHRSVSWYQQTPGQGLQFLFEYFSETQRNKGNFPGRFSGRQFSNSRSEMNVSTLELGDSALYLCASGGPGELFFGEGSRLTVL.

This clonotype was counted ten times or more. The rearrangement uses TRBV3-1 and TRBJ2-3; D is possibly TRBD2 (5 bases). Per germline, CDR1 LGHDT and CDR2 YNNKEL (reference sequence). V lost 0 bases and J lost 8, with 18 bases in between. The CDR3 runs 16 residues. CDR3: CASSQDFRGWRVTQYF. The CDR3 DNA follows: TGTGCCAGCAGCCAAGACTTCCGGGGTTGGCGGGTTACGCAGTATTTT.